Listed here is a single T cell receptor (beta chain). In the authors' workflow: For nucleated cells, counts were estimated from reference gene primer amplification. Some clones are missing from TCRdb's copy, which holds only in-frame ones; the method was immunoSEQ multiplex PCR. V, J and clone size reflect that table, while D and trimming were determined from the DNA. The data contain about 240,000 clones, 86% of them seen just once; the ten biggest clones take up about 12%. This sample was included in a study of blood T cell repertoires in COVID-19. Across the study: The samples span acute and convalescent COVID-19 from the United States, Italy and Spain. Sources were T cells, B-cell-depleted T cells, or PBMCs; the material itself was cDNA or gDNA.

The material sequenced was peripheral blood. The source is a man older than 75 with acute or convalescent COVID-19.

The CDR3 loop reads CASIITGGEGQPQHF. As DNA, the CDR3 is TGTGCCAGCATTATAACAGGGGGCGAAGGGCAGCCCCAGCATTTT. The rearrangement joins TRBV28 to TRBJ1-5; 9 positions agree with TRBD1. V shed 7 bases and J 7 bases; nucleotides not matched to a gene: 11. Looked up from germline, CDR1 is MDHEN and CDR2 is SYDVKM. CDR3 size: 15 residues.